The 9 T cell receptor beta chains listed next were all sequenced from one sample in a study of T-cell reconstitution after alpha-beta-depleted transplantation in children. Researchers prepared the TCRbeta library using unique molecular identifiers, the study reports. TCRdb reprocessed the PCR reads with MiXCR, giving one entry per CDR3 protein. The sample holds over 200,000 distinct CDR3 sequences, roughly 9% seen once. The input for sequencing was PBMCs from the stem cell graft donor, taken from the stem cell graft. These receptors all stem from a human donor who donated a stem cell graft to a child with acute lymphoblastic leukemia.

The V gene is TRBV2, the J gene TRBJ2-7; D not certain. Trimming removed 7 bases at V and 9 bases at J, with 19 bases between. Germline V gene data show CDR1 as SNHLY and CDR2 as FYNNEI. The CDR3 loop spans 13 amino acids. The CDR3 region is CASIRTGLDGQYF. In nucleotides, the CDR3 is TGTGCCAGCATCAGGACCGGGTTGGATGGGCAGTACTTC.

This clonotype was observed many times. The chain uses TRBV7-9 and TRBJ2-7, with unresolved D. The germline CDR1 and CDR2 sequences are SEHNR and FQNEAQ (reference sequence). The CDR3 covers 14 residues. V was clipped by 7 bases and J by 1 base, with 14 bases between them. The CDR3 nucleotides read TGTGCCAGCAATCTGGGCCCTAATTCCTACGAGCAGTACTTC. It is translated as CASNLGPNSYEQYF.

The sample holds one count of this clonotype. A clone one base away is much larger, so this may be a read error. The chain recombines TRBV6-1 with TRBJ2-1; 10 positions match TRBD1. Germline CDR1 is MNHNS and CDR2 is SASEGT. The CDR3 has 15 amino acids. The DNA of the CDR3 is TGTACCAGCAGTCCGACCGGGACAGGGGTCAATGAGCAGTTCTTC. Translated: CTSSPTGTGVNEQFF.

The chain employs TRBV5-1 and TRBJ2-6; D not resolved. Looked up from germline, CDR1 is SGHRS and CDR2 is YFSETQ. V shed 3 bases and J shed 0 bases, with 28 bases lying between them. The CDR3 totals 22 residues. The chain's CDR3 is CASSSTPRFPGDQSSGANVLTF. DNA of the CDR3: TGCGCCAGCAGCTCTACACCAAGATTTCCTGGGGATCAGAGCTCTGGGGCCAACGTCCTGACTTTC.

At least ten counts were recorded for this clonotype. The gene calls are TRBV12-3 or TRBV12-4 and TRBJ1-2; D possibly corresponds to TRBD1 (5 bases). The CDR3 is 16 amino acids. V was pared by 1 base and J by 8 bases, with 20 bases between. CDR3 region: CASSLVGSEGSVGYTF. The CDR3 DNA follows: TGTGCCAGCAGTTTAGTTGGGTCGGAGGGGAGCGTAGGCTACACCTTC.

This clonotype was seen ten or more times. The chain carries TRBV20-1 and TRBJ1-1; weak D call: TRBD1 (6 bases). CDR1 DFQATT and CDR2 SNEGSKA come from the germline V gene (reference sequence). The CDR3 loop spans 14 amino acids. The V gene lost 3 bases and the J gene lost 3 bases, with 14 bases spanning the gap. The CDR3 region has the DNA TGCAGTGCTAGTCGGGGGGGCTGGTACACTGAAGCTTTCTTT. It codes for CSASRGGWYTEAFF.

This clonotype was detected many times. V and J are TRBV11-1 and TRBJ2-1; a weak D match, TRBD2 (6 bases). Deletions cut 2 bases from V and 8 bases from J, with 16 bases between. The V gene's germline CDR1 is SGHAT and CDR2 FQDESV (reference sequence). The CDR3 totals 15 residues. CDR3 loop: CASSLLRGGLDEQFF. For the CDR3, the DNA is TGTGCCAGCAGCTTATTGCGGGGAGGCCTCGATGAGCAGTTCTTC.

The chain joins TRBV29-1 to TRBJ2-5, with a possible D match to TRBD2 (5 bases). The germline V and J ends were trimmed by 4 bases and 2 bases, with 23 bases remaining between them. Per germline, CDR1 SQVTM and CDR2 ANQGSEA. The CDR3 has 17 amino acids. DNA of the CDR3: TGCAGCGTTGCCGGGGTAAGGACTCCCGGAAAACAAGAGACCCAGTACTTC. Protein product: CSVAGVRTPGKQETQYF. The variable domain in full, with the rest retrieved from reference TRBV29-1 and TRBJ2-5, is SAVISQKPSRDICQRGTSLTIQCQVDSQVTMMFWYRQQPGQSLTLIATANQGSEATYESGFVIDKFPISRPNLTFSTLTVSNMSPEDSSIYLCSVAGVRTPGKQETQYFGPGTRLLVL.

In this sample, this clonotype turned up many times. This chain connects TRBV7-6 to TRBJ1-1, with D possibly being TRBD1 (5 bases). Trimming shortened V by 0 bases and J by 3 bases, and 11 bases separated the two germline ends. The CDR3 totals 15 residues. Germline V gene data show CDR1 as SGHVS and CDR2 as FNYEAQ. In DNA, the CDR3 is TGTGCCAGCAGCTTAGCGGGGGTGAGGCACACTGAAGCTTTCTTT. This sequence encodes CASSLAGVRHTEAFF. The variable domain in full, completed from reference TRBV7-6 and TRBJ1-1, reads GAGVSQSPRYKVTKRGQDVALRCDPISGHVSLYWYRQALGQGPEFLTYFNYEAQQDKSGLPNDRFSAERPEGSISTLTIQRTEQRDSAMYRCASSLAGVRHTEAFFGQGTRLTVV.